This T cell receptor (beta chain) was sequenced during a study of blood T cell repertoires in COVID-19. Authors' analysis steps: The authors estimated nucleated cell counts from reference gene primer amplification. Sequenced by immunoSEQ multiplex PCR; TCRdb stores in-frame clones only, minus some. V and J calls and clone size come straight from that table; D and trimming were deduced from the DNA. Here the sample spans roughly 100,000 clones, around 87% being singletons. Germline CDR1 reads SGHRS; CDR2 reads YFSETQ. V dropped 2 bases and J dropped 2; count of bases not matched to a gene: 6. The CDR3 extends over 15 amino acids.

The source is a man over 45 with acute or convalescent COVID-19. The sequenced sample consisted of peripheral blood. This chain links TRBV5-1 with TRBJ2-7, with 8 bases identical to TRBD1. The CDR3 sequence: CASSFSTGVTYEQYF. In DNA form, the CDR3 reads TGCGCCAGCAGCTTCTCGACAGGGGTCACCTACGAGCAGTACTTC. Complete variable domain (other parts from reference TRBV5-1 and TRBJ2-7): KAGVTQTPRYLIKTRGQQVTLSCSPISGHRSVSWYQQTPGQGLQFLFEYFSETQRNKGNFPGRFSGRQFSNSRSEMNVSTLELGDSALYLCASSFSTGVTYEQYFGPGTRLTVT.